Sequencing of this T cell receptor beta chain was carried out in a study of graft-versus-host responses after intestinal transplantation. Overall study findings and caveats: Individuals carrying graft-donor T cell macrochimerism showed high graft-versus-host to host-versus-graft clonal ratios in allografts.

A remark on this clone: What it binds is not known.

Produced via immunoSEQ multiplex PCR; TCRdb's table is partial and in-frame only. The data contain around 96,000 clones, about 93% of them singletons. Germline CDR1 is PRHDT and CDR2 is FYEKMQ (reference sequence). This CDR3 is built from 14 residues. Trimming cost V 4 bases and J 2 bases; bases outside gene matches: 5. Sequenced material: PBMCs, taken 453 days after intestinal transplant. This TCR derives from a human patient who received an intestinal transplant, so some T cells may come from the graft donor. The V and J genes are TRBV13 and TRBJ2-7; TRBD1 matches at 7 bases. The CDR3 region has the DNA TGTGCCAGCAGCTCGCCGGGACAGACCTACGAGCAGTACTTC. Translated, it gives CASSSPGQTYEQYF.